One sample yielded the 26 T cell receptor beta chains listed below, sequenced in a study of long-term antiretroviral therapy in people with HIV. Survey-level immunoSEQ v3.0 assays were run. TCRdb's table, derived via immunoSEQ multiplex PCR, lists solely in-frame clones and lacks some. Here the sample spans 15,000 to 20,000 clones, 80% to 90% being singletons. The sample consisted of unsorted PBMCs, taken 0.6 years after starting antiretroviral therapy. These receptor sequences come from a woman younger than 35 with HIV.

The CDR3 here is CASSVSLASGSNEQFF. The DNA for the CDR3 is TGTGCCAGCAGCGTAAGTTTGGCTAGCGGGAGCAATGAGCAGTTCTTC. This chain connects TRBV9 to TRBJ2-1; the match to TRBD2 covers 10 bases. The CDR3 runs to 16 residues. The trim removed 1 base at V and 6 bases at J, leaving 7 bases unmatched. CDR1 is SGDLS, CDR2 YYNGEE, per germline.

The chain joins TRBV12-5 to TRBJ2-3, with D possibly called TRBD1 or TRBD2 (6 bases each). Trimming pared 8 bases from V and 0 bases from J, leaving 12 bases between. Germline V CDR1 and CDR2: LGHNT, FRNRAP. This CDR3 comprises 14 residues. For the CDR3, the DNA is TGTGCTAGTCGAGGGGGGCTTAGCACAGATACGCAGTATTTT. It yields the protein CASRGGLSTDTQYF.

The chain links TRBV5-1 to TRBJ1-5; possible D gene TRBD1, 5 bases. This CDR3 region has 15 residues. Germline values: CDR1 SGHRS, CDR2 YFSETQ. Trimming shortened V by 0 bases and J by 7 bases, and 14 bases separated the two germline ends. This CDR3 reads CASSLEGQGNQPQHF. The CDR3 nucleotides are TGCGCCAGCAGCTTGGAGGGTCAGGGAAACCAGCCCCAGCATTTT.

The rearrangement uses TRBV6-1 and TRBJ2-1; D is unresolved. The V and J ends lost 6 bases and 5 bases respectively, with 5 bases between them. The CDR3 consists of 11 residues. The V gene's germline CDR1 is MNHNS and CDR2 SASEGT. The CDR3 is CASSRNNEQFF. CDR3 nucleotide sequence: TGTGCCAGCAGCCGAAACAATGAGCAGTTCTTC.

CDR3 coding DNA: TGTGCCAGTAGTATTCTAGGGACGCCCAAAAACATTCAGTACTTC. It encodes CASSILGTPKNIQYF. The chain carries TRBV19 and TRBJ2-4, with D possibly being TRBD1 or TRBD2 (5 bases each). Germline V gene sequence: CDR1 LNHDA, CDR2 SQIVND (reference sequence). This CDR3 has 15 amino acids. Deletions cut 3 bases from V and 2 bases from J, with 11 bases between.

V and J are TRBV29-1 and TRBJ2-5; weak D call: TRBD1 (5 bases). This CDR3 contains 12 residues. The germline CDR1 and CDR2 sequences are SQVTM and ANQGSEA. Trimming cost V 6 bases and J 4 bases, with 12 bases left between them. The CDR3 sequence is CSVREMGETQYF. CDR3 sequence (DNA): TGCAGCGTCAGGGAAATGGGAGAGACCCAGTACTTC.

The rearrangement links TRBV4-3 to TRBJ1-1; 7 bases fit TRBD1. Germline V gene data show CDR1 as LGHNA and CDR2 as YSLEER. The V and J ends lost 0 bases and 4 bases, in that order; junction bases with no gene match: 11. The CDR3 has 17 residues. The CDR3 spells CASSQDQRQGVGTEAFF. CDR3 sequence (DNA): TGCGCCAGCAGCCAAGATCAGCGACAGGGAGTGGGCACTGAAGCTTTCTTT.

This chain joins TRBV7-8 and TRBJ1-5; 7 bases agree with TRBD1. Trimming took 3 bases from V and 5 from J; bases not matched to a gene: 7. The germline V gene encodes CDR1 SGHVS and CDR2 FQNEAQ. There are 15 residues in the CDR3. CDR3: CASSFEGTADQPQHF. The CDR3, as DNA: TGTGCCAGCAGCTTCGAAGGGACAGCGGATCAGCCCCAGCATTTT.

The chain uses TRBV7-2 and TRBJ2-1, with 8 nucleotides matching TRBD1. CDR1 is SGHTA and CDR2 is FQGNSA in the germline V gene. V shed 1 base, J shed 3 bases, and the junction held 2 bases outside the gene matches. The CDR3 totals 15 residues. CDR3: CASSLVQGVYNEQFF. The DNA of the CDR3 is TGTGCCAGCAGCTTAGTACAGGGGGTCTACAATGAGCAGTTCTTC.

This clone occurred once. This chain joins TRBV21-1 and TRBJ1-1. TRBV21-1 is a listed pseudogene. The CDR3 is made up of 14 amino acids. The DNA of the CDR3 is TGTGCCAGCAGCACCCGACGGGGGAACACTGAAGCTTTCTTT. Protein: CASSTRRGNTEAFF.

This chain connects TRBV29-1 to TRBJ1-6; the match to TRBD1 covers 8 bases. The CDR3 consists of 13 residues. Germline V lookup: CDR1 SQVTM, CDR2 ANQGSEA. Losses at the gene ends were 6 bases for V and 7 bases for J; bases not matched to a gene: 5. The CDR3 sequence is CSVKDRENSPLHF. CDR3 bases: TGCAGCGTGAAGGACAGGGAAAATTCACCCCTCCACTTT.

This clone has more than one count but fewer than ten. The chain joins TRBV19 to TRBJ2-7; 9 nucleotides match TRBD2. V dropped 6 bases and J dropped 6; count of bases not matched to a gene: 9. This CDR3 contains 14 residues. Germline V gene lookup returns CDR1 LNHDA and CDR2 SQIVND (reference sequence). Written as DNA, the CDR3 is TGTGCCAGTAGACCAACTAGCGGGCGTGGCGAGCAGTACTTC. It specifies CASRPTSGRGEQYF. Full variable domain (outside the CDR3, taken from reference TRBV19 and TRBJ2-7): DGGITQSPKYLFRKEGQNVTLSCEQNLNHDAMYWYRQDPGQGLRLIYYSQIVNDFQKGDIAEGYSVSREKKESFPLTVTSAQKNPTAFYLCASRPTSGRGEQYFGPGTRLTVT.

The rearrangement joins TRBV30 to TRBJ2-7; perhaps TRBD2 as D (5 bases). The CDR3 extends over 12 amino acids. Trimming removed 2 bases from V and 5 bases from J, with 10 bases in between. Germline V gene sequence: CDR1 GTSNPN, CDR2 SVGIG (reference sequence). The CDR3 DNA follows: TGTGCCTGGAGTACTCGAGGGCACGAGCAGTACTTC. Encoded protein: CAWSTRGHEQYF.

The J gene is TRBJ2-5, the V gene TRBV11-2; 9 bases agree with TRBD1. Germline CDR1 SGHAT, CDR2 FQNNGV. With V trimmed by 2 bases and J by 2 bases, 9 bases remained unmatched. The CDR3 has 17 amino acids. CDR3 amino acids: CASSLTPRGTGQETQYF. DNA for the CDR3: TGTGCCAGCAGCTTAACCCCCAGAGGGACAGGGCAAGAGACCCAGTACTTC.

The V gene is TRBV29-1, the J gene TRBJ2-5; D is perhaps TRBD1 (6 bases). This CDR3 is built from 12 residues. V gave up 6 bases and J gave up 1 base, with 9 bases separating them. Per germline, CDR1 SQVTM and CDR2 ANQGSEA. CDR3 coding DNA: TGCAGCGTAGACAGGAGCCAAGAGACCCAGTACTTC. Encoded protein: CSVDRSQETQYF. The entire variable domain, with the rest obtained from reference TRBV29-1 and TRBJ2-5, is as follows: SAVISQKPSRDICQRGTSLTIQCQVDSQVTMMFWYRQQPGQSLTLIATANQGSEATYESGFVIDKFPISRPNLTFSTLTVSNMSPEDSSIYLCSVDRSQETQYFGPGTRLLVL.

The J gene is TRBJ2-3, the V gene TRBV9; 9 bases are a match to TRBD2. V lost 0 bases and J lost 6; bases outside the gene matches: 11. This CDR3 comprises 17 residues. Per the germline V gene, CDR1 is SGDLS and CDR2 is YYNGEE. The CDR3 reads CASSVGPPRGGVDTQYF. The CDR3 region has the DNA TGTGCCAGCAGCGTAGGGCCCCCGCGGGGGGGGGTCGATACGCAGTATTTT.

This clone was observed a few times. The CDR3 spells CATSRGGTDSPLHF. CDR3 in DNA: TGTGCCACCAGCAGAGGTGGGACAGATTCACCCCTCCACTTT. The chain combines TRBV15 with TRBJ1-6; 7 positions match TRBD1. CDR3 size: 14 residues. CDR1 and CDR2 (germline): LNHNV, YYDKDF (reference sequence). The trim removed 1 base at V and 8 bases at J, leaving 2 bases unmatched. Full variable domain (rest looked up from reference TRBV15 and TRBJ1-6): DAMVIQNPRYQVTQFGKPVTLSCSQTLNHNVMYWYQQKSSQAPKLLFHYYDKDFNNEADTPDNFQSRRPNTSFCFLDIRSPGLGDTAMYLCATSRGGTDSPLHFGNGTRLTVT.

The sample holds one count of this clone. The chain is built from TRBV5-1 and TRBJ2-3, with 8 bases aligning to TRBD2. V trimming: 3 bases; J trimming: 5 bases; junction bases outside the gene matches: 8. Looked up from germline, CDR1 is SGHRS and CDR2 is YFSETQ. This CDR3 contains 15 residues. The CDR3 DNA reads as TGCGCCAGCAGCTCTTCGCCGAGCGGGAGAGATACGCAGTATTTT. This gives the protein CASSSSPSGRDTQYF.

This clone was found a few times. This chain connects TRBV5-5 to TRBJ2-1, with 10 bases fitting TRBD2. This CDR3 region has 16 residues. The junction had 11 bases not matched to a gene; V was cut back by 4 bases and J by 7 bases. Germline CDR1 is SGHKS and CDR2 is YYEKEE (reference sequence). As DNA, the CDR3 is TGTGCCAGCAGCCTTCCAAGCGGGGGGGCCCGTAATGAGCAGTTCTTC. It specifies CASSLPSGGARNEQFF.

The CDR3, as DNA: TGTGCCAGCAGCTTCTTTGACAGTCCGACTCAGCCCCAGCATTTT. Translation gives CASSFFDSPTQPQHF. The rearrangement uses TRBV11-2 and TRBJ1-5, with D perhaps matching TRBD1 (5 bases). Trimming took off 3 bases at V and 6 bases at J, with 15 bases between the two ends. The CDR3 contains 15 residues. Germline V CDR1 and CDR2: SGHAT, FQNNGV.

The V gene is TRBV28, the J gene TRBJ1-5; D is possibly TRBD1 (5 bases). Trimming shortened V by 7 bases and J by 0 bases, and 13 bases separated the two germline ends. The CDR3 has 15 amino acids. Looked up from germline, CDR1 is MDHEN and CDR2 is SYDVKM. The CDR3 protein is CASNLSGYSNQPQHF. CDR3 in DNA: TGTGCCAGCAATTTGTCAGGGTATAGCAATCAGCCCCAGCATTTT.

Here the CDR3 reads CASSHPGEGMNTEAFF. The CDR3 DNA reads TGTGCCAGCAGTCACCCCGGGGAGGGAATGAACACTGAAGCTTTCTTT. The chain carries TRBV6-6 and TRBJ1-1, with no clear D. CDR1 is MNHNY, CDR2 SVGAGI, per germline (reference sequence). The CDR3 covers 16 residues. Trimming shortened V by 5 bases and J by 0 bases, and 16 bases separated the two germline ends.

The rearrangement joins TRBV19 to TRBJ1-1; tentatively, D is TRBD1 (5 bases). The germline gives CDR1 LNHDA, CDR2 SQIVND (reference sequence). Deletions cut 6 bases from V and 0 bases from J, with 8 bases between. CDR3 length: 13 residues. Here the CDR3 reads CASRAGMNTEAFF. CDR3 bases: TGTGCCAGTAGAGCAGGGATGAACACTGAAGCTTTCTTT.

This chain connects TRBV19 to TRBJ1-3; D gene uncertain. In germline, CDR1 is LNHDA, CDR2 SQIVND (reference sequence). Trimming removed 7 bases at V and 0 bases at J, with 7 bases between. This CDR3 is 13 amino acids long. CDR3: CASTRLSGNTIYF. As DNA, the CDR3 is TGTGCCAGTACCCGGCTCTCTGGAAACACCATATATTTT.

The chain combines TRBV6-5 with TRBJ2-7; 8 nucleotides agree with TRBD2. The germline gives CDR1 MNHEY, CDR2 SVGAGI. V dropped 2 bases and J dropped 0; count of bases not matched to a gene: 0. The CDR3 spans 14 residues. In nucleotides, the CDR3 is TGTGCCAGCAGTTACGGGACTAGCTCCTACGAGCAGTACTTC. Its translation: CASSYGTSSYEQYF.

The chain employs TRBV7-9 and TRBJ2-5; D gene ambiguous. The germline V and J ends were trimmed by 4 bases and 0 bases, with 3 bases remaining between them. The germline CDR1 and CDR2 sequences are SEHNR and FQNEAQ (reference sequence). This CDR3 spans 12 amino acids. The CDR3 protein is CASSWYQETQYF. CDR3 sequence (DNA): TGTGCCAGCAGCTGGTACCAAGAGACCCAGTACTTC. Full variable domain (rest looked up from reference TRBV7-9 and TRBJ2-5): DTGVSQNPRHKITKRGQNVTFRCDPISEHNRLYWYRQTLGQGPEFLTYFQNEAQLEKSRLLSDRFSAERPKGSFSTLEIQRTEQGDSAMYLCASSWYQETQYFGPGTRLLVL.